These 16 T cell receptor beta chains were all obtained from the same sample, sequenced in a study of T cell clonotyping in hematopoietic cell transplantation. The repertoire was sequenced with immunoSEQ multiplex PCR; TCRdb's copy has only in-frame clones and lacks some. The sample contains fewer than 70,000 clones, just under 95% of which appear only once. Sequenced material: peripheral blood mononuclear cells. The receptors derive from a man aged 45-60 years in good health. Some clones in this sample may be carry-over from other donors' samples.

The chain carries TRBV7-8 and TRBJ2-1; TRBD1 agrees at 8 bases. The CDR3 runs 14 residues. Germline V gives CDR1 SGHVS, CDR2 FQNEAQ. Losses at the gene ends were 3 bases for V and 6 bases for J; bases not matched to a gene: 4. DNA of the CDR3: TGTGCCAGCAGCTTCTTCGACAGGGGCAATGAGCAGTTCTTC. Translated, it gives CASSFFDRGNEQFF.

The chain carries TRBV28 and TRBJ1-2, with D maybe TRBD1 (6 bases). Per germline, CDR1 MDHEN and CDR2 SYDVKM. The CDR3 contains 12 residues. With 7 bases removed from V and 13 bases from J, the gap between germline ends came to 19 bases. In DNA form, the CDR3 reads TGTGCCAGCACGGAGCAGGGGATCGGCGCCACCTTC. The encoded protein is CASTEQGIGATF.

The chain couples TRBV6-5 to TRBJ1-1; TRBD1 might be the D (6 bases). The ends were cut back, 2 bases at V and 3 bases at J, with 10 bases in the middle. CDR1 is MNHEY and CDR2 is SVGAGI in the germline V gene. This CDR3 comprises 14 residues. The CDR3 spells CASSYTYRDTEAFF. In DNA, the CDR3 is TGTGCCAGCAGTTACACTTACAGGGACACTGAAGCTTTCTTT.

This clone has only one observation. The chain is built from TRBV19 and TRBJ1-5; 7 positions agree with TRBD1. Germline V gives CDR1 LNHDA, CDR2 SQIVND (reference sequence). This CDR3 comprises 15 residues. With V trimmed by 5 bases and J by 4 bases, 8 bases remained unmatched. The CDR3 here is CASSALDRENQPQHF. As DNA, the CDR3 is TGTGCCAGTAGTGCTTTAGACAGGGAAAATCAGCCCCAGCATTTT.

V is TRBV11-1 and J is TRBJ2-2; D is unclear. Germline lookup yields CDR1 SGHAT and CDR2 FQDESV (reference sequence). Trimming stripped 3 bases from V and 5 bases from J, with 10 bases between. The CDR3 contains 14 residues. The CDR3 nucleotides read TGTGCCAGCAGCTTTGGCCGTGGGACCGGGGAGCTGTTTTTT. This sequence encodes CASSFGRGTGELFF.

The J gene is TRBJ1-2, the V gene TRBV11-2; 9 positions agree with TRBD1. Germline CDR1 and CDR2: SGHAT and FQNNGV. With 4 bases clipped from V and 0 bases from J, the junction kept 12 bases outside the gene matches. The CDR3 totals 18 residues. The CDR3 protein is CASSSLRDRALPNYGYTF. The CDR3 DNA reads TGTGCCAGCAGCTCCCTTCGGGACAGGGCTTTGCCTAACTATGGCTACACCTTC. Complete variable domain (other parts from reference TRBV11-2 and TRBJ1-2): EAGVAQSPRYKIIEKRQSVAFWCNPISGHATLYWYQQILGQGPKLLIQFQNNGVVDDSQLPKDRFSAERLKGVDSTLKIQPAKLEDSAVYLCASSSLRDRALPNYGYTFGSGTRLTVV.

The chain has TRBV14 and TRBJ2-5; D may correspond to TRBD1 or TRBD2 (5 bases each). Germline-derived CDR1 and CDR2 are SGHDN and FVKESK. The CDR3 is 16 amino acids. Deletions cut 1 base from V and 1 base from J, with 13 bases between. In DNA form, the CDR3 reads TGTGCCAGCAGCCAAGCTTGGGGGAACTCCCAAGAGACCCAGTACTTC. It codes for CASSQAWGNSQETQYF.

The V and J genes are TRBV19 and TRBJ1-2; 7 nucleotides line up with TRBD1. Germline V gives CDR1 LNHDA, CDR2 SQIVND (reference sequence). This CDR3 comprises 15 residues. The ends lost 1 base at V and 2 bases at J; junction bases unmatched: 4. The CDR3 reads CASSIAQGINYGYTF. DNA for the CDR3: TGTGCCAGTAGTATAGCACAGGGGATAAACTATGGCTACACCTTC.

CDR3 nucleotides: TGCAGCGTTGGTACAGGGGGGCGCATGAACACTGAAGCTTTCTTT. It specifies CSVGTGGRMNTEAFF. The V and J genes are TRBV29-1 and TRBJ1-1, with 8 bases aligning to TRBD1. V shed 4 bases and J 0 bases; nucleotides not matched to a gene: 7. The CDR3 totals 15 residues. CDR1 is SQVTM and CDR2 is ANQGSEA in the germline V gene.

J is TRBJ2-2 and V is TRBV5-1; D is possibly TRBD2 (6 bases). V lost 2 bases to trimming and J lost 5 bases, with 16 bases between them. The CDR3 is 16 residues long. Germline V gives CDR1 SGHRS, CDR2 YFSETQ. The CDR3 loop is CASSFGAGRETGELFF. CDR3 bases: TGCGCCAGCAGCTTTGGGGCGGGGAGAGAGACCGGGGAGCTGTTTTTT.

V gene TRBV25-1 combines with J gene TRBJ1-2; D is ambiguous. There are 14 residues in the CDR3. With 3 bases removed from V and 4 bases from J, the gap between germline ends came to 12 bases. Germline values: CDR1 MGHDK, CDR2 SYGVNS. In DNA, the CDR3 is TGTGCCAGCAGTGATCGGGCAGACATCTATGGCTACACCTTC. This translates into CASSDRADIYGYTF.

The genes are TRBV4-3 and TRBJ1-5; 8 nucleotides align to TRBD1. CDR3 length: 15 residues. Germline CDR1 LGHNA, CDR2 YSLEER. The V segment lost 3 bases and the J segment 7 bases; nucleotides outside the gene matches: 8. The CDR3 loop reads CASSQELRGQQPQHF. Written as DNA, the CDR3 is TGCGCCAGCAGCCAGGAACTCAGGGGGCAGCAGCCCCAGCATTTT.

The count of this clone is one. The rearrangement uses TRBV27 and TRBJ1-1, with D tentatively TRBD1 (5 bases). Germline assignment: CDR1 MNHEY and CDR2 SMNVEV (reference sequence). Trimming took off 8 bases at V and 7 bases at J, with 17 bases between the two ends. CDR3 length equals 13 residues. Written as DNA, the CDR3 is TGTGCCAGCTACCGCACGCCGGGACTTGAAGCTTTCTTT. Residues: CASYRTPGLEAFF.

The chain is built from TRBV11-2 and TRBJ2-7, with no clear D. V shed 4 bases and J shed 7 bases, with 8 bases lying between them. Germline V lookup: CDR1 SGHAT, CDR2 FQNNGV. The CDR3 runs 11 residues. CDR3 sequence: CASSSTREQYF. The DNA of the CDR3 is TGTGCCAGCAGCTCGACGCGGGAGCAGTACTTC.

The chain uses TRBV29-1 and TRBJ2-3, with 7 bases aligning to TRBD2. Unmatched junction bases numbered 9, after V lost 2 bases and J lost 4 bases. Looked up from germline, CDR1 is SQVTM and CDR2 is ANQGSEA. The CDR3 has 15 residues. This CDR3 is CSVEFEGGLSDTQYF. CDR3 DNA: TGCAGCGTTGAATTTGAGGGAGGGCTTTCAGATACGCAGTATTTT.

The chain has TRBV19 and TRBJ1-1; possibly TRBD1 for D (5 bases). The V end was cut by 4 bases, the J end by 6 bases, with 12 bases between. The germline CDR1 and CDR2 sequences are LNHDA and SQIVND (reference sequence). The CDR3 loop spans 13 amino acids. This CDR3 reads CASSSVRGAEAFF. In DNA form, the CDR3 reads TGTGCCAGTAGTAGTGTGAGAGGGGCTGAAGCTTTCTTT.